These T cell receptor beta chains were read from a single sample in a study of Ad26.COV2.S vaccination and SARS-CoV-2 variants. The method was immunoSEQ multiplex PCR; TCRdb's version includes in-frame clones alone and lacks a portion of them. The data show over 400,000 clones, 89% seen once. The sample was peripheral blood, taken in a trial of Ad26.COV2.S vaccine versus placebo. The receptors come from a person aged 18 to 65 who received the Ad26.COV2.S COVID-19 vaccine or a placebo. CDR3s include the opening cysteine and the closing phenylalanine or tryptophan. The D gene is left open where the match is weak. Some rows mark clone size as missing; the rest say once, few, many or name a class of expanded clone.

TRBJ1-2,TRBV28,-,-,TGTGCCAGCAGTTTAAGGGCCCCCTGGGGGCGGGATGGCTACACCTTC,CASSLRAPWGRDGYTF
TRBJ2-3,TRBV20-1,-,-,TGCAGTGCTAGTTTCGCAGATACGCAGTATTTT,CSASFADTQYF
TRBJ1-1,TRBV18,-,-,TGTGCCAGCTCAAGCGACAGGAACACTGAAGCTTTCTTT,CASSSDRNTEAFF
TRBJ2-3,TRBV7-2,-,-,TGTGCCAGCAGCTCAGGAAGGGGTCGCACAGATACGCAGTATTTT,CASSSGRGRTDTQYF
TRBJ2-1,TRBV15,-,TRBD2,TGTGCCACCAGCAGAGGAGGGGAGGGTGCCTACAATGAGCAGTTCTTC,CATSRGGEGAYNEQFF
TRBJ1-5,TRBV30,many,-,TGTGCCTGGAGTGTGAGCAATCAGCCCCAGCATTTT,CAWSVSNQPQHF
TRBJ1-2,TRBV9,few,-,TGTGCCAGCAGCTCTCGCCCAAAGGGAGGGGATGGCTACACCTTC,CASSSRPKGGDGYTF
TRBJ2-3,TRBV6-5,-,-,TGTGCCAGCAGTTGGGGGGCGGAGGATACGCAGTATTTT,CASSWGAEDTQYF
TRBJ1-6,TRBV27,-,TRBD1,TGTGCCAGCAGTTTTGACCGACAGGGGAATTCACCCCTCCACTTT,CASSFDRQGNSPLHF
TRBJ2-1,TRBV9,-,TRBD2,TGTGCCAGCAGCCCCTTTTTGGCGGGAGCCTACAATGAGCAGTTCTTC,CASSPFLAGAYNEQFF
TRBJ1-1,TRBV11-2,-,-,TGTGCCAGCAGCTTAGTAAGGGGGAACACTGAAGCTTTCTTT,CASSLVRGNTEAFF
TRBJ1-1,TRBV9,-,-,TGTGCCAGCAGCGTCCGGCCGGGGCAGCCGAACACTGAAGCTTTCTTT,CASSVRPGQPNTEAFF
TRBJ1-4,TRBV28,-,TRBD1,TGTGCCAGCAGTGTGCTACAGACAGGGGTGGGAAAACTGTTTTTT,CASSVLQTGVGKLFF
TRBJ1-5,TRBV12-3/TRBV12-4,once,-,TGTGCCAGCAGTTTACCCAATCAGCCCCAGCATTTT,CASSLPNQPQHF
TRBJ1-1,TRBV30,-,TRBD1,TGTGCCTGGAGCTCTACAGGGGAAACTGAAGCTTTCTTT,CAWSSTGETEAFF
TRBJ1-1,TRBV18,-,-,TGTGCCAGCTCACCTCGACAGTTACTCATGAACACTGAAGCTTTCTTT,CASSPRQLLMNTEAFF
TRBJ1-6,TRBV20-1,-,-,TGCAGTGCTAGAGAATCTTCACCCCTCCACTTT,CSARESSPLHF
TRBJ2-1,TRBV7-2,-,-,TGTGCCAGCAGCTTAATGGTGCGGACGTCGCGCAATGAGCAGTTCTTC,CASSLMVRTSRNEQFF